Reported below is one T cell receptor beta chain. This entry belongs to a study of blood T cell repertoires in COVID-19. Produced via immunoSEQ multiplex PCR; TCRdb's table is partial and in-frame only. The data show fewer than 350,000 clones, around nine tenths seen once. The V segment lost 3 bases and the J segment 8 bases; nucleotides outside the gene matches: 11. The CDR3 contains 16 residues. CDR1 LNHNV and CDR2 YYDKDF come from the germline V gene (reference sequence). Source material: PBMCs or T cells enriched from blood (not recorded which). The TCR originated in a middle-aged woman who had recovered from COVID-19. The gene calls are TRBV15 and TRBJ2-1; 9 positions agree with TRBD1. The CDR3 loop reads CATSSMGLTGGYEQFF. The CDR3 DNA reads TGTGCCACCAGCAGTATGGGCCTGACAGGGGGATATGAGCAGTTCTTC. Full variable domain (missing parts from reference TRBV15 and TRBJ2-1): DAMVIQNPRYQVTQFGKPVTLSCSQTLNHNVMYWYQQKSSQAPKLLFHYYDKDFNNEADTPDNFQSRRPNTSFCFLDIRSPGLGDTAMYLCATSSMGLTGGYEQFFGPGTRLTVL.